This T cell receptor (beta chain) was identified during a study of memory CD4+ T cells and cytomegalovirus serostatus. Single viable CD3+CD4+CD8-CD45RO+ cells were sorted as the memory CD4+ T cells. Serum IgG to CMV pp150, pp28, p38 and p52 defined serostatus. The method was immunoSEQ multiplex PCR; TCRdb's version includes in-frame clones alone and lacks a portion of them. Of around 63,000 clones listed, 80% were seen once; the top ten hold almost 0.55%. This CDR3 spans 16 amino acids. Germline trimming cut 3 bases from V and 6 bases from J; bases unmatched to any gene: 12. Looked up from germline, CDR1 is MGHRA and CDR2 is YSYEKL.

V and J are TRBV4-1 and TRBJ2-7, with 9 bases identical to TRBD1. The source material was memory CD4+ T cells from blood. This receptor was taken from an adult in good health and CMV-seronegative. Some clones in this sample may be carry-over from other donors' samples. This CDR3 is CASSHTNRDRDGEQYF. The CDR3 region has the DNA TGCGCCAGCAGCCATACCAACCGGGACAGGGACGGCGAGCAGTACTTC.